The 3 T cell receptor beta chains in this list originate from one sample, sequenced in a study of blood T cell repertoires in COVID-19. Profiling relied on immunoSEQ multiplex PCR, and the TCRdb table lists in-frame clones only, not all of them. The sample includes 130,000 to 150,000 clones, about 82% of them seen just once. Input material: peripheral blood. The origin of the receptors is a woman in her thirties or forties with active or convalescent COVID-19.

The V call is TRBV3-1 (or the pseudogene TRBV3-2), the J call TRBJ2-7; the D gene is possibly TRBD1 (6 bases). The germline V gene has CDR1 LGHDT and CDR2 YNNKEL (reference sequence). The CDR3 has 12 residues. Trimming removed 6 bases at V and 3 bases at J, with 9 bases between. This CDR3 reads CASSPQGYEQYF. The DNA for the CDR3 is TGTGCCAGCAGTCCACAGGGCTACGAGCAGTACTTC.

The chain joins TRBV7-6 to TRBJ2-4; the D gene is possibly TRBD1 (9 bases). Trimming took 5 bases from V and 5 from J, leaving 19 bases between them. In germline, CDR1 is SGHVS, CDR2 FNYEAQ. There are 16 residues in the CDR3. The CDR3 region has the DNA TGTGCCAGCAGCCCCTCGCGGGGGGACAGGGAAAACATTCAGTACTTC. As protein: CASSPSRGDRENIQYF.

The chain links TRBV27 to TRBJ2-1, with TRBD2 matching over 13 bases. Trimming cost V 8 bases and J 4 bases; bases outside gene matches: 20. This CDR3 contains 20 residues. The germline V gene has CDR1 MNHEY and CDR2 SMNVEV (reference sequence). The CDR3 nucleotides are TGTGCCAGCGCCCCCTCGACTAGCGGGGGGATGGGAGGGGCTTACAATGAGCAGTTCTTC. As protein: CASAPSTSGGMGGAYNEQFF.